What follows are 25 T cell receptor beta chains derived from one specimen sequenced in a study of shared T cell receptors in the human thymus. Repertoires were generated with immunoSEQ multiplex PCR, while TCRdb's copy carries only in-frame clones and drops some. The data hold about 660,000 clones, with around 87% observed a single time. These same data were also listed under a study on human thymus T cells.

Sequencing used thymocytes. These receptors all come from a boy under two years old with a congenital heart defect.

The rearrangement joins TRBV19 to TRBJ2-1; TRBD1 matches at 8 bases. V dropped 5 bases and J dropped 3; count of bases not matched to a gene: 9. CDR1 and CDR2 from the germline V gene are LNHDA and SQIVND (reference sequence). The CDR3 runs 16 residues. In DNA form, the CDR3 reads TGTGCCAGTAGTCCTTCCGGGACAGGTGACTACAATGAGCAGTTCTTC. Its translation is CASSPSGTGDYNEQFF.

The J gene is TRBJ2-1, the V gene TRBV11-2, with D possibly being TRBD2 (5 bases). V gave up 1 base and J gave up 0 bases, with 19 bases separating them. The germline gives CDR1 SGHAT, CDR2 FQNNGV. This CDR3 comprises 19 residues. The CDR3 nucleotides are TGTGCCAGCAGCTTAGCTCGGGGAAGTATAGCCCTCTCCTACAATGAGCAGTTCTTC. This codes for CASSLARGSIALSYNEQFF.

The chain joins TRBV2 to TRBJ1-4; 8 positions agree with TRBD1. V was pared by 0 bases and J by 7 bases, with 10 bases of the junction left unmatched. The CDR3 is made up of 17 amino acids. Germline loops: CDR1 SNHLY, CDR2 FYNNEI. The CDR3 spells CASSEAYIQGETEKLFF. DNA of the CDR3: TGTGCCAGCAGTGAAGCGTACATACAGGGGGAGACTGAAAAACTGTTTTTT. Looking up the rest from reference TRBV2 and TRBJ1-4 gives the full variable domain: EPEVTQTPSHQVTQMGQEVILRCVPISNHLYFYWYRQILGQKVEFLVSFYNNEISEKSEIFDDQFSVERPDGSNFTLKIRSTKLEDSAMYFCASSEAYIQGETEKLFFGSGTQLSVL.

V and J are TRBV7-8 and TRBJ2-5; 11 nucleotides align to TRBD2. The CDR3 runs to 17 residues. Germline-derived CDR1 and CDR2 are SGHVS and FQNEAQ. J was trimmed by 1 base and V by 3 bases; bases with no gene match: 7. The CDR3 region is CASSLRLAGLLQETQYF. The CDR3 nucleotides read TGTGCCAGCAGCTTGAGACTAGCGGGACTTCTCCAAGAGACCCAGTACTTC.

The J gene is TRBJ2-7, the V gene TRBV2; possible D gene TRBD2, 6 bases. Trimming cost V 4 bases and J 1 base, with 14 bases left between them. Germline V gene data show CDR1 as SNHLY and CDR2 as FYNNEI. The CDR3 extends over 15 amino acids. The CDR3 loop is CASSAGLALSYEQYF. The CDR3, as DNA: TGTGCCAGCAGTGCAGGGCTAGCGCTTTCCTACGAGCAGTACTTC.

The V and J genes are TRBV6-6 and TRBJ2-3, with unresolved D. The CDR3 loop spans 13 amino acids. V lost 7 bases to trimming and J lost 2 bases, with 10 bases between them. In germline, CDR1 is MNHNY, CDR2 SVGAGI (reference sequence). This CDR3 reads CASTGTYTDTQYF. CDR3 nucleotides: TGTGCCAGCACAGGCACCTACACAGATACGCAGTATTTT.

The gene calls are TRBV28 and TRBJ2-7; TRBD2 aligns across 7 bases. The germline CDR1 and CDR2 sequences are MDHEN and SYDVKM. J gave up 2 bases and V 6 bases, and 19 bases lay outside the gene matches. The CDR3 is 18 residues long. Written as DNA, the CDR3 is TGTGCCAGCAGAAGTACAGCTGTGGTATCCCGGGGGGCCTACGAGCAGTACTTC. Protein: CASRSTAVVSRGAYEQYF.

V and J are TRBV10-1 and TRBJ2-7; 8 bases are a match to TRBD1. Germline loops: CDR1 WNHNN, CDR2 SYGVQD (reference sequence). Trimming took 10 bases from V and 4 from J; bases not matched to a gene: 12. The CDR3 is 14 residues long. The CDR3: CANQNGDRRYEQYF. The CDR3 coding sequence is TGCGCCAACCAGAATGGGGACAGGCGTTACGAGCAGTACTTC.

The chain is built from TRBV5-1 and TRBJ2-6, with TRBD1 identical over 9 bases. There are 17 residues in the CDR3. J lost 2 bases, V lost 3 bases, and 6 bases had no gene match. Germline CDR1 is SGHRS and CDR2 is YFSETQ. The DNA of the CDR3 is TGCGCCAGCAGCTCGGGACAGGGCCCCCCTGGGGCCAACGTCCTGACTTTC. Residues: CASSSGQGPPGANVLTF.

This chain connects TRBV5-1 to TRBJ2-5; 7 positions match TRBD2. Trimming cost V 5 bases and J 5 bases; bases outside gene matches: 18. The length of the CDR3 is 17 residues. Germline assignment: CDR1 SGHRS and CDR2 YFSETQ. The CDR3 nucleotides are TGCGCCAGCAGGATTTTTGTCCAGGGAGGGCGTTTGGAGACCCAGTACTTC. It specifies CASRIFVQGGRLETQYF.

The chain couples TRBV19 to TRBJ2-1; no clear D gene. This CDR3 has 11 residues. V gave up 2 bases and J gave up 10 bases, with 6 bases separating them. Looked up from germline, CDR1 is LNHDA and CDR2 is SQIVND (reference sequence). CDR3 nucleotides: TGTGCCAGTAGTATACTTGGCGAGCAGTTCTTC. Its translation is CASSILGEQFF.

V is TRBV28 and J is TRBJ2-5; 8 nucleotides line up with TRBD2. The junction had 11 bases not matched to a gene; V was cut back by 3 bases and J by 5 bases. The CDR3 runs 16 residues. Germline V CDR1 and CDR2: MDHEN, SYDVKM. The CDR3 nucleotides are TGTGCCAGCAGTTTCCCTCGGGAGGGCCCGTGGGAGACCCAGTACTTC. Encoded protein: CASSFPREGPWETQYF.

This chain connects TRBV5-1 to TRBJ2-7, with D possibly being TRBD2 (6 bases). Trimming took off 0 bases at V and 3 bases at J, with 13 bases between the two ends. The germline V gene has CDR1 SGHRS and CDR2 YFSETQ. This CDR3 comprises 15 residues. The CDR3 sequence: CASSLVSGEDYEQYF. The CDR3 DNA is TGCGCCAGCAGCTTGGTGTCGGGAGAGGACTACGAGCAGTACTTC.

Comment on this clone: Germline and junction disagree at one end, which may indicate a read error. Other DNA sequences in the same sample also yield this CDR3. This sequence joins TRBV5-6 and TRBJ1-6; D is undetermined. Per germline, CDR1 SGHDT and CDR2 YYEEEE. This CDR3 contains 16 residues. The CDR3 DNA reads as TGTGCCAGCAGCTTGGGTGGGCTTTCCTATAATTCCCCCCTCCACTTT. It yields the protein CASSLGGLSYNSPLHF.

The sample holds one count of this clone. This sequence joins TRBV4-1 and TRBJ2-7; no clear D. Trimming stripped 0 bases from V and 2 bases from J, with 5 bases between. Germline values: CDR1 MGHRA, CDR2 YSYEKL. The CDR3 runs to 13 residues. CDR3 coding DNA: TGCGCCAGCAGCCAAGAGCGAACCTACGAGCAGTACTTC. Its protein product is CASSQERTYEQYF.

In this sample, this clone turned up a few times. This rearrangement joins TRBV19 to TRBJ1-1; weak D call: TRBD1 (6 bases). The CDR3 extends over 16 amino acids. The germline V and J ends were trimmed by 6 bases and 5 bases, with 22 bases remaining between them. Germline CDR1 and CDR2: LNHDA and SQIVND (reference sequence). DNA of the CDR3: TGTGCCAGTAGACAAACACAGGGAAGGGAGAAGACTGAAGCTTTCTTT. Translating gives CASRQTQGREKTEAFF.

The CDR3 sequence is CAWRRLVGYTF. The CDR3 DNA reads as TGTGCCTGGAGGAGGTTGGTTGGCTACACCTTC. The chain uses TRBV30 and TRBJ1-2; D is unresolved. The germline V and J ends were trimmed by 3 bases and 7 bases, with 9 bases remaining between them. Germline CDR1 is GTSNPN and CDR2 is SVGIG (reference sequence). CDR3 length: 11 residues. Full variable domain (missing parts from reference TRBV30 and TRBJ1-2): SQTIHQWPATLVQPVGSPLSLECTVEGTSNPNLYWYRQAAGRGLQLLFYSVGIGQISSEVPQNLSASRPQDRQFILSSKKLLLSDSGFYLCAWRRLVGYTFGSGTRLTVV.

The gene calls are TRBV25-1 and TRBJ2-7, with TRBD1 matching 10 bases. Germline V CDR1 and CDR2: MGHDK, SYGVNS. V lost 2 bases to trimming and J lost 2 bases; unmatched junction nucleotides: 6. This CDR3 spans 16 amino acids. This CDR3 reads CASSEKGTGDTYEQYF. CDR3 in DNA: TGTGCCAGCAGTGAAAAGGGGACAGGGGATACCTACGAGCAGTACTTC.

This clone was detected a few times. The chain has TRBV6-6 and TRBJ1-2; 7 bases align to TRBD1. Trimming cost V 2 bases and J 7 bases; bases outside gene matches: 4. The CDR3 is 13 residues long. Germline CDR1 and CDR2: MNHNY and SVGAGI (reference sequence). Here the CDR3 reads CASSYVRGLGYTF. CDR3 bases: TGTGCCAGCAGTTACGTTAGGGGGCTTGGCTACACCTTC.

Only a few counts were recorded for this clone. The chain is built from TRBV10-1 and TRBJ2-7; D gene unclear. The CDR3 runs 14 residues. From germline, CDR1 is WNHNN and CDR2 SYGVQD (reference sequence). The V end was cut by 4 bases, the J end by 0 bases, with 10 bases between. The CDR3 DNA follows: TGCGCCAGCAGTGCCGGGTTAAGCTCCTACGAGCAGTACTTC. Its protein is CASSAGLSSYEQYF.

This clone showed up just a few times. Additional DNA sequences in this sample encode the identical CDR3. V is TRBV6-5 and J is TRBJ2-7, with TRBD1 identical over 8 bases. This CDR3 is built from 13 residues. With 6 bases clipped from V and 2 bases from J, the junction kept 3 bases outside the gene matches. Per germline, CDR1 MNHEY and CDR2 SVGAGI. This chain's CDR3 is CASRGTGAYEQYF. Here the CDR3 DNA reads TGTGCCAGCAGGGGGACAGGAGCCTACGAGCAGTACTTC.

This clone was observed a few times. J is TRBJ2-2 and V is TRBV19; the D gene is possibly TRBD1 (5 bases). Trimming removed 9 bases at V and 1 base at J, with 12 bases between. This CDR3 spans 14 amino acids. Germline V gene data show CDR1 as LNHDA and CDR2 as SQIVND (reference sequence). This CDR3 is CASHRTVNTGELFF. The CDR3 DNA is TGTGCCAGCCACAGGACGGTGAACACCGGGGAGCTGTTTTTT.

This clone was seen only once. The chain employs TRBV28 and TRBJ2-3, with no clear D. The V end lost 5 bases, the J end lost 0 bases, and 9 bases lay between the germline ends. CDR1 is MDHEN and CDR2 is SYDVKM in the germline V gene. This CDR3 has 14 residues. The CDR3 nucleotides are TGTGCCAGCAGTCTCAGACAAAGCACAGATACGCAGTATTTT. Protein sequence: CASSLRQSTDTQYF.

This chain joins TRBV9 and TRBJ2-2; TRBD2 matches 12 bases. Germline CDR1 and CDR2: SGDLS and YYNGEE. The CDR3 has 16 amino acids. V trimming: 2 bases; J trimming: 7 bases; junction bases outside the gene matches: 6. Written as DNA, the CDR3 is TGTGCCAGCAGCGTGCCCCTAGCGGGGGGGTTCGGGGAGCTGTTTTTT. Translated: CASSVPLAGGFGELFF. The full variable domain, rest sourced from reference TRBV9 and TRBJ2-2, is DSGVTQTPKHLITATGQRVTLRCSPRSGDLSVYWYQQSLDQGLQFLIQYYNGEERAKGNILERFSAQQFPDLHSELNLSSLELGDSALYFCASSVPLAGGFGELFFGEGSRLTVL.

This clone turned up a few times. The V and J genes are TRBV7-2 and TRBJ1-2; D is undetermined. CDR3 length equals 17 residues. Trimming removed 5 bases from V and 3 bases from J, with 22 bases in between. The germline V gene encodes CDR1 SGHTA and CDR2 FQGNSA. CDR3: CASSPPGWPFPDYGYTF. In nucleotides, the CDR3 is TGTGCCAGCAGCCCCCCCGGGTGGCCCTTCCCCGACTATGGCTACACCTTC.